This TCR beta chain came from a study of T cell repertoires in cytomegalovirus infection. Study at large: An indication of both CMV infection and matching HLA type came from public TCR beta signatures. The study, taken as a whole, reports: The ex vivo response was dominated by HLA-C-restricted CMV-specific TCR beta clonotypes. Public TCR beta family frequency separated CMV-and-HLA carriers, including in an independent cohort.

Losses at the gene ends were 3 bases for V and 2 bases for J; bases not matched to a gene: 5. Germline CDR1 is MDHEN and CDR2 is SYDVKM. The CDR3 consists of 16 residues. TCRdb reprocessed the reads via MiXCR and lists one record per CDR3 protein. Among around 740,000 distinct CDR3 sequences listed, approximately 34% were seen once. A remark on this clonotype: As yet, its antigen is unknown.

The rearrangement links TRBV28 to TRBJ2-1, with 9 bases matching TRBD1. Sequencing was done on a sample of PBMCs. The receptor was isolated from a human donor in good health (CMV status not recorded). Some clones in this sample may be carry-over from other donors' samples. This CDR3 reads CASSLVRQGAYNEQFF. The CDR3 bases are TGTGCCAGCAGTTTGGTTAGACAGGGGGCCTACAATGAGCAGTTCTTC.